Each of the 16 T cell receptor beta chains below was sequenced from the same sample in a study of PD-L1 blockade in urothelial cancer. The time point denotes: pretreatment peripheral blood. TCRdb's copy holds only in-frame clones and misses some; the assay was immunoSEQ multiplex PCR. The sample contains approximately 72,000 clones, roughly 86% of which appear only once. The sequences come from PBMCs, collected around atezolizumab (anti-PD-L1) treatment. These receptors were collected from a man aged 55 to 69 with urothelial cancer.

The chain uses TRBV5-4 and TRBJ2-3; D not resolved. This CDR3 region has 16 residues. CDR1 and CDR2 from the germline V gene are SGHNT and YYREEE (reference sequence). V gave up 4 bases and J gave up 0 bases, with 15 bases separating them. The CDR3 coding sequence is TGTGCCAGCAGCCGCCGGGTTGGTGGGAGCACAGATACGCAGTATTTT. Translating gives CASSRRVGGSTDTQYF. Filled out from reference TRBV5-4 and TRBJ2-3, the complete variable domain reads ETGVTQSPTHLIKTRGQQVTLRCSSQSGHNTVSWYQQALGQGPQFIFQYYREEENGRGNFPPRFSGLQFPNYSSELNVNALELDDSALYLCASSRRVGGSTDTQYFGPGTRLTVL.

V usage is TRBV7-9 and J usage is TRBJ1-6, with D tentatively TRBD1 (5 bases). Germline V gene data show CDR1 as SEHNR and CDR2 as FQNEAQ (reference sequence). V gave up 2 bases and J gave up 7 bases, with 9 bases separating them. The CDR3 sequence is 14 residues long. The CDR3 region is CASSLSGGNSPLHF. The CDR3 DNA sequence: TGTGCCAGCAGCTTATCGGGGGGAAATTCACCCCTCCACTTT.

The chain's CDR3 is CASTCGTGEVGELFF. The CDR3 nucleotides read TGTGCCAGCACCTGCGGGACAGGGGAGGTCGGGGAGCTGTTTTTT. The chain recombines TRBV12-1 with TRBJ2-2; the table's D gene call, TRBD1, was not cross checked with the DNA. TRBV12-1 is deemed a pseudogene. The CDR3 runs to 15 residues.

This chain uses TRBV11-2 with TRBJ2-5, with 7 bases lining up with TRBD2. Germline V gene lookup returns CDR1 SGHAT and CDR2 FQNNGV. The CDR3 has 17 amino acids. The V segment lost 5 bases and the J segment 2 bases; nucleotides outside the gene matches: 14. In DNA, the CDR3 is TGTGCCAGCAGCCCAGGTGGACTAGTCTCGGCACAAGAGACCCAGTACTTC. Its protein is CASSPGGLVSAQETQYF.

The genes are TRBV6-6 and TRBJ1-6; 7 bases agree with TRBD1. This CDR3 contains 16 residues. The V segment lost 8 bases and the J segment 5 bases; nucleotides outside the gene matches: 12. CDR1 MNHNY and CDR2 SVGAGI come from the germline V gene (reference sequence). CDR3 nucleotide sequence: TGTGCCAGCCAACCTGGGACAGCTTACGATAATTCACCCCTCCACTTT. Amino acids: CASQPGTAYDNSPLHF.

The chain has TRBV6-1 and TRBJ2-5; 7 nucleotides match TRBD1. CDR1 and CDR2 (germline): MNHNS, SASEGT. The CDR3 covers 14 residues. V was pared by 6 bases and J by 5 bases, with 9 bases of the junction left unmatched. CDR3 in DNA: TGTGCCAGCAGAAGGACAGGCCCTGGGGAGACCCAGTACTTC. Translation gives CASRRTGPGETQYF.

The rearrangement uses TRBV19 and TRBJ2-2; 8 bases line up with TRBD2. This CDR3 has 14 residues. V shed 8 bases and J 6 bases; nucleotides not matched to a gene: 8. The germline V gene encodes CDR1 LNHDA and CDR2 SQIVND (reference sequence). The CDR3 here is CASWSARGAGELFF. The CDR3 DNA reads TGTGCCAGTTGGAGTGCGCGGGGGGCCGGGGAGCTGTTTTTT.

The chain employs TRBV5-1 and TRBJ2-2, with 8 nucleotides matching TRBD1. V was clipped by 0 bases and J by 4 bases; unmatched bases: 8. This CDR3 is 17 amino acids long. The germline gives CDR1 SGHRS, CDR2 YFSETQ. The chain's CDR3 is CASSLAIQGAGTGELFF. The CDR3 DNA reads as TGCGCCAGCAGCTTGGCCATCCAGGGGGCGGGCACCGGGGAGCTGTTTTTT. The full variable domain, its missing parts supplied by reference TRBV5-1 and TRBJ2-2, is KAGVTQTPRYLIKTRGQQVTLSCSPISGHRSVSWYQQTPGQGLQFLFEYFSETQRNKGNFPGRFSGRQFSNSRSEMNVSTLELGDSALYLCASSLAIQGAGTGELFFGEGSRLTVL.

For the CDR3, the DNA is TGTGCCACCCACGCCACAGGCCGCTATGGCTACACCTTC. Translation: CATHATGRYGYTF. The rearrangement joins TRBV28 to TRBJ1-2, with D tentatively TRBD1 (5 bases). Germline V lookup: CDR1 MDHEN, CDR2 SYDVKM. The V gene lost 10 bases and the J gene lost 4 bases, with 16 bases spanning the gap. The CDR3 runs to 13 residues.

This sequence joins TRBV18 and TRBJ1-2; TRBD1 agrees at 7 bases. After removal of 3 bases from V and 6 bases from J, the junction contained 7 bases not matched to a gene. Germline assignment: CDR1 KGHSH and CDR2 LQKENI. The CDR3 has 14 amino acids. The CDR3 DNA is TGTGCCAGCTCACCGCGGACAGGCGGGGATGGCTACACCTTC. Translating gives CASSPRTGGDGYTF.

The chain joins TRBV7-3 to TRBJ2-1; TRBD2 aligns across 11 bases. V trimming: 0 bases; J trimming: 6 bases; junction bases outside the gene matches: 1. Germline lookup yields CDR1 SGHTA and CDR2 FQGTGA. This CDR3 region has 15 residues. CDR3 nucleotides: TGTGCCAGCAGCTTAACTAGCGGGGGGGCCAATGAGCAGTTCTTC. This translates into CASSLTSGGANEQFF.

J is TRBJ1-1 and V is TRBV4-2; unclear D gene. V lost 4 bases, J lost 5 bases, and 17 bases lay in between. CDR1 and CDR2 from the germline V gene are LGHNA and YNFKEQ. The CDR3 length is 15 residues. CDR3 DNA sequence: TGTGCCAGCAGCCCTTTTGGAGCCATGGAGACTGAAGCTTTCTTT. Translation gives CASSPFGAMETEAFF.

Only one count was recorded for this clone. The V call is TRBV5-1, the J call TRBJ2-7; TRBD2 agrees at 7 bases. Losses at the gene ends were 3 bases for V and 4 bases for J; bases not matched to a gene: 4. Looked up from germline, CDR1 is SGHRS and CDR2 is YFSETQ. This CDR3 is built from 13 residues. Here the CDR3 reads CASSWGGEYEQYF. As DNA, the CDR3 is TGCGCCAGCAGCTGGGGGGGGGAATACGAGCAGTACTTC. Full variable domain (outside the CDR3, taken from reference TRBV5-1 and TRBJ2-7): KAGVTQTPRYLIKTRGQQVTLSCSPISGHRSVSWYQQTPGQGLQFLFEYFSETQRNKGNFPGRFSGRQFSNSRSEMNVSTLELGDSALYLCASSWGGEYEQYFGPGTRLTVT.

Written as DNA, the CDR3 is TGTGCCATCAGTGACCCTGGACTGCCGTCCGTTCTCGGGCAGTTCTTC. As protein: CAISDPGLPSVLGQFF. The chain is built from TRBV10-3 and TRBJ2-1, with a tentative D call TRBD2 (5 bases). The CDR3 runs to 16 residues. Germline CDR1 is ENHRY and CDR2 is SYGVKD. V shed 3 bases and J shed 12 bases, with 24 bases lying between them.

This clone occurred once. The genes are TRBV27 and TRBJ2-7, with 7 nucleotides matching TRBD1. The CDR3 is 13 amino acids. CDR1 and CDR2 from the germline V gene are MNHEY and SMNVEV (reference sequence). Trimming cost V 8 bases and J 3 bases; bases outside gene matches: 7. CDR3 sequence reads: CASYLDRDYEQYF. The CDR3 DNA follows: TGTGCCAGCTACCTAGACAGGGACTACGAGCAGTACTTC.

This clone occurred once. The chain joins TRBV7-9 to TRBJ1-2, with 10 nucleotides matching TRBD1. Per germline, CDR1 SEHNR and CDR2 FQNEAQ (reference sequence). The CDR3 loop spans 15 amino acids. Losses at the gene ends were 5 bases for V and 7 bases for J; bases not matched to a gene: 10. The CDR3 region is CASSLKGQGSFGYTF. In DNA form, the CDR3 reads TGTGCCAGCAGCCTGAAGGGACAGGGGTCTTTTGGCTACACCTTC. The whole variable domain, remainder taken from reference TRBV7-9 and TRBJ1-2, is DTGVSQNPRHKITKRGQNVTFRCDPISEHNRLYWYRQTLGQGPEFLTYFQNEAQLEKSRLLSDRFSAERPKGSFSTLEIQRTEQGDSAMYLCASSLKGQGSFGYTFGSGTRLTVV.